Here is one TCR beta chain with its context. Trimming took off 8 bases at V and 6 bases at J, with 14 bases between the two ends. The CDR3 runs to 12 residues. The germline CDR1 and CDR2 sequences are SEHNR and FQNEAQ (reference sequence). The record originates from a study of blood T cell repertoires in COVID-19. Living in roughly 23 US areas, the participants were between roughly 18 and 90 years of age. Participants were placed into cohorts based on the clinical history they reported. In the authors' workflow: Amplified reference gene primers provided the basis for estimating nucleated cell counts. Data came from immunoSEQ multiplex PCR; TCRdb stores just in-frame clones and leaves some out. For V, J and clone size, that table is used; D and trimming come from the DNA. The sample contains under 250,000 clones, 65% to 90% of which appear only once.

This TCR was sampled from a woman in her fifties or sixties with acute COVID-19. Material: PBMCs or T cells enriched from blood (not recorded which). The chain recombines TRBV7-9 with TRBJ2-7; the D is unclear. CDR3 in amino acids: CASDGRGSEQYF. CDR3 nucleotides: TGTGCCAGCGACGGCAGAGGATCCGAGCAGTACTTC.